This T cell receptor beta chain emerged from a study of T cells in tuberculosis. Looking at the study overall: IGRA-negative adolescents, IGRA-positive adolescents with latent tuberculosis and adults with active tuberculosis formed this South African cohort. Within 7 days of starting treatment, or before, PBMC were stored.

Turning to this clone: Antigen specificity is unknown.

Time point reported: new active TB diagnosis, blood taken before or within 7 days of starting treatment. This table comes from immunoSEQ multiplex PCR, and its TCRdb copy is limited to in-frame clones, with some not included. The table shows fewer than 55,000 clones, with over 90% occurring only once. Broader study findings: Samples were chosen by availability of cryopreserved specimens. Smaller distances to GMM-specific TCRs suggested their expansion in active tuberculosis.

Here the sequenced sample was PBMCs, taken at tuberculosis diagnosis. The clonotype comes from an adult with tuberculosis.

In DNA, the CDR3 is TGTGCCAGTACCCACACTACCTATAATTCACCCCTCCACTTT. It codes for CASTHTTYNSPLHF. This sequence joins TRBV19 and TRBJ1-6; D remains ambiguous. CDR1 LNHDA and CDR2 SQIVND come from the germline V gene (reference sequence). The CDR3 consists of 14 residues. Trimming shortened V by 7 bases and J by 2 bases, and 9 bases separated the two germline ends.